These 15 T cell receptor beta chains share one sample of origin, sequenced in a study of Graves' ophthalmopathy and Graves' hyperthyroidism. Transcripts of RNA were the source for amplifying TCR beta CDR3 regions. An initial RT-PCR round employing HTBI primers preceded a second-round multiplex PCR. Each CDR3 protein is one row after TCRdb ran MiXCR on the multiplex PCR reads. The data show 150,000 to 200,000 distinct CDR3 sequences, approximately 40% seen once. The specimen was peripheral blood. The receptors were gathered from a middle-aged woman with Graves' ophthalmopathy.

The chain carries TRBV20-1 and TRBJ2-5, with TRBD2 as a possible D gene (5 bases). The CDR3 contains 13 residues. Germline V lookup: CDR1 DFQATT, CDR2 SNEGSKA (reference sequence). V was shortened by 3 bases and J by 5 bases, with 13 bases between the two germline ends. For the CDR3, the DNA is TGCAGTGCTAGTGGTCTGACGGGGGAGACCCAGTACTTC. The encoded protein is CSASGLTGETQYF.

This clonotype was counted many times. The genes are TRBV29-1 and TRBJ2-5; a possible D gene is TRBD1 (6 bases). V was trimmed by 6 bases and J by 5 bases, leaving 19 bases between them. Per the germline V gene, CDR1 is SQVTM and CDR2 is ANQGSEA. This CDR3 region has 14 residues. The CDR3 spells CSVKVQGSGETQYF. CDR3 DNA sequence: TGCAGCGTAAAAGTACAGGGTAGTGGGGAGACCCAGTACTTC. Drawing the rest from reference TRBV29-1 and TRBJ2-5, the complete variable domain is SAVISQKPSRDICQRGTSLTIQCQVDSQVTMMFWYRQQPGQSLTLIATANQGSEATYESGFVIDKFPISRPNLTFSTLTVSNMSPEDSSIYLCSVKVQGSGETQYFGPGTRLLVL.

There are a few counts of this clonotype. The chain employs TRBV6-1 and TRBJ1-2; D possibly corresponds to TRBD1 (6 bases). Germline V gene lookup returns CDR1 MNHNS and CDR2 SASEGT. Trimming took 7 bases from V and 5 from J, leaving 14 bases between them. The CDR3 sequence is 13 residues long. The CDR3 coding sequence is TGTGCCAGCATGGGGGACACGGGATATGGCTACACCTTC. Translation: CASMGDTGYGYTF.

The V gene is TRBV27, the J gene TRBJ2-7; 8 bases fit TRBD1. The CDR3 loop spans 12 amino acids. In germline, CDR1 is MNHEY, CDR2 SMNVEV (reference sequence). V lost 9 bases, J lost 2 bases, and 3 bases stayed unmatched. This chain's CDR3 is CASARGPYEQYF. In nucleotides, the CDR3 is TGTGCCAGTGCCAGGGGGCCCTACGAGCAGTACTTC.

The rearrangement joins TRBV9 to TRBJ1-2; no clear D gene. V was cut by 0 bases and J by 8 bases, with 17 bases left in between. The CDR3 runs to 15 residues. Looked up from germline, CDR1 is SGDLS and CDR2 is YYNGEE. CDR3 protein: CASSVGAHSVGGYTF. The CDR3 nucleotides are TGTGCCAGCAGCGTAGGTGCACACTCGGTAGGGGGCTACACCTTC.

CDR3 coding DNA: TGTGCCAGTAGTTGGGGGGGCGCGACCTATGGCTACACCTTC. Its protein product is CASSWGGATYGYTF. The rearrangement uses TRBV19 and TRBJ1-2, with a weak D call TRBD1 (6 bases). The CDR3 contains 14 residues. Trimming removed 5 bases from V and 4 bases from J, with 14 bases in between. Germline CDR1 reads LNHDA; CDR2 reads SQIVND (reference sequence).

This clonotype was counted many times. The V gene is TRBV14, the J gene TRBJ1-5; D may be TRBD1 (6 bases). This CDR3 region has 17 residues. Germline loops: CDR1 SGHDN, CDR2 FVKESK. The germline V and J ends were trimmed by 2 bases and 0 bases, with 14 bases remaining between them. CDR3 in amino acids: CASSQFNDRTSNQPQHF. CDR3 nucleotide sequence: TGTGCCAGCAGCCAATTCAACGACAGGACTAGCAATCAGCCCCAGCATTTT.

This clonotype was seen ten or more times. Here the CDR3 DNA reads TGTGCCAGCAGCACCGGACAGGGTACAAACATTCAGTACTTC. Protein product: CASSTGQGTNIQYF. The chain joins TRBV11-2 to TRBJ2-4; 8 bases are shared with TRBD1. Per the germline V gene, CDR1 is SGHAT and CDR2 is FQNNGV. This CDR3 is built from 14 residues. With V trimmed by 5 bases and J by 6 bases, 6 bases remained unmatched.

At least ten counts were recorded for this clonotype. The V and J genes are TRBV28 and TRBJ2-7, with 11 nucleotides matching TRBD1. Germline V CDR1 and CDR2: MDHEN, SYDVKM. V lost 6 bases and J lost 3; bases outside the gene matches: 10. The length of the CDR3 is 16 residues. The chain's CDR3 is CASSEPGGQGVYEQYF. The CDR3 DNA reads TGTGCCAGCAGCGAACCGGGGGGACAGGGGGTCTACGAGCAGTACTTC.

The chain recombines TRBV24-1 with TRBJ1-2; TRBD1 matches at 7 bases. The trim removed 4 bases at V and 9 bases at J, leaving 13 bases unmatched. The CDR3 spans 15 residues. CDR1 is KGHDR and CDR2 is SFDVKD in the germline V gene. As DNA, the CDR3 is TGTGCCACCAGTGAAATACGACAGGGCGATATGCGCTACACCTTC. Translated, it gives CATSEIRQGDMRYTF.

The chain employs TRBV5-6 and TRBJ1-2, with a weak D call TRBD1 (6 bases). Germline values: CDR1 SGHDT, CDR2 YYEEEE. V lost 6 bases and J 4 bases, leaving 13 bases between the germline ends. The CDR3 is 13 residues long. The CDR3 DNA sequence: TGTGCCAGCAACAACAGGGTTGTCTATGGCTACACCTTC. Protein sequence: CASNNRVVYGYTF.

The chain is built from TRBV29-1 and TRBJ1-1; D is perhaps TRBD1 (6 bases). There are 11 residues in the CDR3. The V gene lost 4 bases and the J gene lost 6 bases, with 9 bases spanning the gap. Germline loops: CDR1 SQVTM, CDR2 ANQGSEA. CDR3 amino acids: CSVGGGAEAFF. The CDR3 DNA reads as TGCAGCGTTGGTGGGGGCGCTGAAGCTTTCTTT.

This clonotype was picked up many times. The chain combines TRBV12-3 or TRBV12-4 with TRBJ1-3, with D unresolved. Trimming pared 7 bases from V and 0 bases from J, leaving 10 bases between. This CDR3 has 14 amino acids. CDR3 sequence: CASKAFSSGNTIYF. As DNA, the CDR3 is TGTGCCAGCAAGGCCTTTAGCTCTGGAAACACCATATATTTT.

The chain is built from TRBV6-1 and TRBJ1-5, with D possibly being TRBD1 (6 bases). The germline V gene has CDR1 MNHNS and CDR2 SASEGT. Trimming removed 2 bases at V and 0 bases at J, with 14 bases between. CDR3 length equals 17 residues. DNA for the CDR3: TGTGCCAGCAGTGAACGGGGGGCTCGATATAGCAATCAGCCCCAGCATTTT. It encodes CASSERGARYSNQPQHF.

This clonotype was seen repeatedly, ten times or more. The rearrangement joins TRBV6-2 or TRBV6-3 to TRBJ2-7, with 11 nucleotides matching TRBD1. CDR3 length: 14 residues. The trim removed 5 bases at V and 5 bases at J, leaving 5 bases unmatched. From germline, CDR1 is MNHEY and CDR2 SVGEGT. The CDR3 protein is CASSADRGRHEQYF. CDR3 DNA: TGTGCCAGCAGTGCGGACAGGGGGCGGCACGAGCAGTACTTC.